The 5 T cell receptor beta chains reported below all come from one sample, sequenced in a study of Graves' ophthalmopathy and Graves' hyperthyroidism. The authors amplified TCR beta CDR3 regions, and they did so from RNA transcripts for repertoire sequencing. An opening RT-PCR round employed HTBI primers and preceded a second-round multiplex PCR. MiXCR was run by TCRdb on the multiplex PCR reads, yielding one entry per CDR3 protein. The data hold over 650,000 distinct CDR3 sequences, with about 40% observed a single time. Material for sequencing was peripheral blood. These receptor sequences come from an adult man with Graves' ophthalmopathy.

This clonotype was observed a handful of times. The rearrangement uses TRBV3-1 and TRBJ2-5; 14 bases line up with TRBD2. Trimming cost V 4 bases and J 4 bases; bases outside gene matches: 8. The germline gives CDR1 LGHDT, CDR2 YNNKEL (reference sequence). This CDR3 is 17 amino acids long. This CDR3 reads CASSRGGTSGSGETQYF. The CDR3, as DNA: TGTGCCAGCAGCCGCGGAGGGACTAGCGGGAGTGGAGAGACCCAGTACTTC.

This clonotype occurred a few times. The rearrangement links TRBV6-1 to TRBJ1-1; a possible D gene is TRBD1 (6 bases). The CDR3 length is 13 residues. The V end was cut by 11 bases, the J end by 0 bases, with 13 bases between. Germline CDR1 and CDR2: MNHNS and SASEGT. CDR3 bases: TGTGCCCTGACCCGGGGGCTGAACACTGAAGCTTTCTTT. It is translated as CALTRGLNTEAFF.

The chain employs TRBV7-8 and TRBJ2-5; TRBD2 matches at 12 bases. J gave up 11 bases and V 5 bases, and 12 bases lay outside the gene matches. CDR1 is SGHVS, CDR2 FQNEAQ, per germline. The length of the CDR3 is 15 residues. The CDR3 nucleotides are TGTGCCAGCAGCCAAACTAGCGGGGGGCCAGATACGCAGTACTTC. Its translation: CASSQTSGGPDTQYF.

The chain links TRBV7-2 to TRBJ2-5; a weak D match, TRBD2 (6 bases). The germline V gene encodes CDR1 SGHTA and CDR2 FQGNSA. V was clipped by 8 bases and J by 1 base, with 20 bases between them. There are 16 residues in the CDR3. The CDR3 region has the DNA TGTGCCAGCGGGAGGTCAACCGGGACGGCCCAAGAGACCCAGTACTTC. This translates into CASGRSTGTAQETQYF.

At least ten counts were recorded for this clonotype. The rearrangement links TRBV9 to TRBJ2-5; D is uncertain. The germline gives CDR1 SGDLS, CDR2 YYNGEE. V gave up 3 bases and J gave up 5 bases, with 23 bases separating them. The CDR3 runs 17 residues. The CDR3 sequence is CASSDGPTPHGVETQYF. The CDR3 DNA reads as TGTGCCAGCAGCGACGGACCGACACCCCATGGGGTCGAGACCCAGTACTTC. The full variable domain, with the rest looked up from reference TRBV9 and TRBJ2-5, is DSGVTQTPKHLITATGQRVTLRCSPRSGDLSVYWYQQSLDQGLQFLIQYYNGEERAKGNILERFSAQQFPDLHSELNLSSLELGDSALYFCASSDGPTPHGVETQYFGPGTRLLVL.